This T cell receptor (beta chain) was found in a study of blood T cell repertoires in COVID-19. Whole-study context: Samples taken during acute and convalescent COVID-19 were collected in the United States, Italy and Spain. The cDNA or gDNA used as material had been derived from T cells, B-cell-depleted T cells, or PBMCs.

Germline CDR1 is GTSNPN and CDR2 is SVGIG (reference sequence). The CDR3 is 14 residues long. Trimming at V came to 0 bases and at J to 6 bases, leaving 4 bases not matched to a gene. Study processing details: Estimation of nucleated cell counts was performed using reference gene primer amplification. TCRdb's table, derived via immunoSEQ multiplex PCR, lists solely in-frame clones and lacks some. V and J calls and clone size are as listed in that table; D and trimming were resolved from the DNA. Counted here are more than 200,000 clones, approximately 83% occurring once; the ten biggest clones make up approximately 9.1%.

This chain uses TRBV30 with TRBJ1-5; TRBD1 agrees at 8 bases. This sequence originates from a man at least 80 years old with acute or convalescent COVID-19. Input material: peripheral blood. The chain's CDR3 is CAWSVSTGAQPQHF. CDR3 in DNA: TGTGCCTGGAGTGTATCGACAGGGGCTCAGCCCCAGCATTTT.